The clone carrying this T cell receptor beta chain was observed a few times. Its antigen is currently unknown. Germline V gene lookup returns CDR1 SGHNT and CDR2 YYREEE (reference sequence). Trimming stripped 4 bases from V and 2 bases from J, with 3 bases between. The CDR3 contains 11 residues. TCRB transcripts that were expressed got sequenced, as all of the isolated RNA had been reverse transcribed. Sequencing was performed with immunoSEQ multiplex PCR; in TCRdb, only in-frame clones are kept and a portion is missing. The sample lists under 350,000 clones, approximately 14% seen once, with 0.015% to 0.02% in the top ten. The data were obtained in a study of beta chain features in type 1 diabetes. Study-wide results and caveats: When Type 1 diabetes patients were examined, their TCRB CDR3s proved moderately but significantly shorter in all four CD4+ subsets. Compared with healthy donors, patients appeared to share more similar naive, central memory and regulatory TCRB repertoires.

The receptor was derived from a man aged 25 to 45 with type 1 diabetes. The rearrangement links TRBV5-4 to TRBJ1-1; D is unclear. Sequencing was performed on naive CD4+ T cells from blood. The CDR3 bases are TGTGCCAGCAGCCTCAACACTGAAGCTTTCTTT. Translated, it gives CASSLNTEAFF.